This TCR beta chain derives from a study of cytomegalovirus exposure and HLA in healthy donors. Samples came from healthy bone marrow donors. PCR used 60 Vbeta primers and 13 Jbeta primers. Method: immunoSEQ multiplex PCR; TCRdb's copy keeps in-frame clones and lacks some. Of 100,000 or so clones detected, roughly 75% appear once; the ten largest clones hold 13% to 15%. About this clone itself: Other DNA sequences within the sample encode an identical CDR3.

After removal of 3 bases from V and 1 base from J, the junction contained 1 base not matched to a gene. The CDR3 loop spans 14 amino acids. CDR1 and CDR2 from the germline V gene are WNHNN and SYGVQD (reference sequence). The specimen sequenced was PBMCs. The V call is TRBV10-1, the J call TRBJ2-3; 7 bases are a match to TRBD1. This sequence originates from a male donor in good health and CMV-seropositive. The CDR3 protein is CASSEGQGTDTQYF. For the CDR3, the DNA is TGCGCCAGCAGTGAAGGACAGGGCACAGATACGCAGTATTTT.